These 27 T cell receptor beta chains were all obtained from the same sample, sequenced in a study of vaccination and CD4 T cells after COVID-19. Their target antigens are unknown. Once obtained from cultured CD4+ T cells, the DNA was sequenced using the Oncomine TCR Beta short-read assay. TCRdb reprocessed the PCR reads via MiXCR and lists one record per CDR3 protein. In the table there are about 25,000 distinct CDR3 sequences, 49% of which are singletons. The treatment denotes: approximately nine-day PBMC culture with coronavirus spike peptide pools or control peptides (ViraFEST assay). Sequencing was done on a sample of CD4+ T cells from blood, cultured in vitro. These receptor sequences come from a human donor who had recovered from COVID-19.

The chain recombines TRBV6-2 or TRBV6-3 with TRBJ2-5; D might be TRBD2 (6 bases). Germline V gene lookup returns CDR1 MNHEY and CDR2 SVGEGT. CDR3 length: 15 amino acids. The V end lost 4 bases, the J end lost 3 bases, and 15 bases lay between the germline ends. CDR3 residues: CASSLSGVGEETQYF. CDR3 nucleotide sequence: TGTGCCAGCAGTTTATCGGGAGTCGGTGAAGAGACCCAGTACTTC.

This rearrangement joins TRBV6-2 or TRBV6-3 to TRBJ2-7; 9 nucleotides match TRBD2. The CDR3 consists of 15 residues. Germline loops: CDR1 MNHEY, CDR2 SVGEGT. Trimming took 4 bases from V and 2 from J; bases not matched to a gene: 6. The CDR3 region has the DNA TGTGCCAGCAGTTCCAGTAGCGGGAGAGCCTACGAGCAGTACTTC. Translated: CASSSSSGRAYEQYF.

The chain has TRBV29-1 and TRBJ1-2, with 7 bases lining up with TRBD1. CDR1 and CDR2 from the germline V gene are SQVTM and ANQGSEA. The trim removed 5 bases at V and 1 base at J, leaving 4 bases unmatched. This CDR3 comprises 13 residues. This CDR3 is CSVTGTDNYGYTF. DNA of the CDR3: TGCAGCGTTACCGGGACAGATAACTATGGCTACACCTTC. The full variable domain, in which reference TRBV29-1 and TRBJ1-2 provide the parts outside the CDR3, is SAVISQKPSRDICQRGTSLTIQCQVDSQVTMMFWYRQQPGQSLTLIATANQGSEATYESGFVIDKFPISRPNLTFSTLTVSNMSPEDSSIYLCSVTGTDNYGYTFGSGTRLTVV.

This clonotype showed up just a few times. The CDR3, as DNA: TGTGCCAGCAGCTTAGCTTATCAGCCCCAGCATTTT. Translation gives CASSLAYQPQHF. V and J are TRBV7-2 and TRBJ1-5, with D hard to call. The CDR3 totals 12 residues. Between the trimmed V and J ends, which lost 0 bases and 5 bases, there was a span of 2 bases. The germline V gene encodes CDR1 SGHTA and CDR2 FQGNSA.

This rearrangement joins TRBV5-1 to TRBJ1-6; 7 bases map to TRBD1. The CDR3 contains 17 residues. CDR1 is SGHRS and CDR2 is YFSETQ in the germline V gene. Germline trimming cut 0 bases from V and 6 bases from J; bases unmatched to any gene: 9. DNA for the CDR3: TGCGCCAGCAGCTTGGAGAACCCGGGACAGCCTAATTCACCCCTCCACTTT. Translated, it gives CASSLENPGQPNSPLHF.

This clonotype has a single count. This chain joins TRBV9 and TRBJ2-3, with no clear D. The CDR3 loop spans 14 amino acids. With 4 bases removed from V and 5 bases from J, the gap between germline ends came to 14 bases. Per germline, CDR1 SGDLS and CDR2 YYNGEE. The CDR3 coding sequence is TGTGCCAGCAGCCCCAACGGGCCCCAAGATACGCAGTATTTT. Its translation: CASSPNGPQDTQYF. The full variable domain, rest sourced from reference TRBV9 and TRBJ2-3, is DSGVTQTPKHLITATGQRVTLRCSPRSGDLSVYWYQQSLDQGLQFLIQYYNGEERAKGNILERFSAQQFPDLHSELNLSSLELGDSALYFCASSPNGPQDTQYFGPGTRLTVL.

The chain recombines TRBV18 with TRBJ1-2; D ambiguous. CDR3 length: 13 amino acids. With 2 bases removed from V and 2 bases from J, the gap between germline ends came to 6 bases. The germline V gene encodes CDR1 KGHSH and CDR2 LQKENI. The CDR3 region is CASSPGRNYGYTF. For the CDR3, the DNA is TGTGCCAGCTCACCAGGCAGAAACTATGGCTACACCTTC.

The chain uses TRBV6-2 or TRBV6-3 and TRBJ1-5; no clear D gene. In germline, CDR1 is MNHEY, CDR2 SVGEGT. V lost 4 bases to trimming and J lost 3 bases, with 10 bases between them. This CDR3 is built from 14 residues. The CDR3 reads CASSFFQVNQPQHF. Here the CDR3 DNA reads TGTGCCAGCAGTTTTTTCCAGGTCAATCAGCCCCAGCATTTT.

A few counts support this clonotype. The chain combines TRBV7-6 with TRBJ1-3; TRBD1 matches at 10 bases. From germline, CDR1 is SGHVS and CDR2 FNYEAQ. The CDR3 sequence is 16 residues long. V gave up 3 bases and J gave up 0 bases; unmatched junction bases: 2. In nucleotides, the CDR3 is TGTGCCAGCAGCTTGTGGACAGGGGGCTCTGGAAACACCATATATTTT. This translates into CASSLWTGGSGNTIYF.

The chain has TRBV11-2 and TRBJ1-2, with TRBD1 identical over 9 bases. The CDR3 consists of 17 residues. Germline V gene data show CDR1 as SGHAT and CDR2 as FQNNGV. V was pared by 5 bases and J by 1 base, with 11 bases of the junction left unmatched. In nucleotides, the CDR3 is TGTGCCAGCAGCCAGACCGGGACAGGGACCATTAACTATGGCTACACCTTC. Translating it yields CASSQTGTGTINYGYTF. Variable domain in full (rest from reference TRBV11-2 and TRBJ1-2): EAGVAQSPRYKIIEKRQSVAFWCNPISGHATLYWYQQILGQGPKLLIQFQNNGVVDDSQLPKDRFSAERLKGVDSTLKIQPAKLEDSAVYLCASSQTGTGTINYGYTFGSGTRLTVV.

This clonotype turned up a few times. The rearrangement joins TRBV20-1 to TRBJ1-1; TRBD1 agrees at 8 bases. This CDR3 is built from 15 residues. Germline CDR1 and CDR2: DFQATT and SNEGSKA (reference sequence). Trimming cost V 1 base and J 1 base; bases outside gene matches: 5. CDR3 coding DNA: TGCAGTGCTAGAGCCGGACAGGGCTCGAACACTGAAGCTTTCTTT. This codes for CSARAGQGSNTEAFF.

The chain employs TRBV2 and TRBJ2-5; possibly TRBD2 for D (7 bases). Germline loops: CDR1 SNHLY, CDR2 FYNNEI. The CDR3 loop spans 13 amino acids. V was trimmed by 6 bases and J by 7 bases, leaving 15 bases between them. DNA for the CDR3: TGTGCCAGCAGGGAAAGGGGGGGGGCGACCCAGTACTTC. Amino acid sequence: CASRERGGATQYF.

The chain uses TRBV23-1 and TRBJ2-7; D is possibly TRBD2 (5 bases). TRBV23-1 is given ORF status, its function remaining uncertain. V was pared by 1 base and J by 12 bases, with 13 bases between. The CDR3 loop spans 12 amino acids. CDR3 in amino acids: CASSQWATAGYF. Here the CDR3 DNA reads TGCGCCAGCAGTCAATGGGCCACGGCGGGGTACTTC.

J is TRBJ1-2 and V is TRBV7-6, with TRBD1 matching over 9 bases. Trimming took 5 bases from V and 6 from J; bases not matched to a gene: 7. In germline, CDR1 is SGHVS, CDR2 FNYEAQ. This CDR3 has 14 amino acids. CDR3 DNA sequence: TGTGCCAGCAGCCAACAGGGGGCGGTTGATGGCTACACCTTC. This codes for CASSQQGAVDGYTF.

The chain couples TRBV11-3 to TRBJ2-3; TRBD2 is a possible D gene (6 bases). The CDR3 runs to 15 residues. The germline V and J ends were trimmed by 8 bases and 0 bases, with 15 bases remaining between them. Germline CDR1 and CDR2: SGHNT and YENEEA. CDR3: CASSEGGVSTDTQYF. For the CDR3, the DNA is TGTGCCAGCTCCGAGGGAGGCGTAAGCACAGATACGCAGTATTTT. The whole variable domain, remainder taken from reference TRBV11-3 and TRBJ2-3, is EAGVVQSPRYKIIEKKQPVAFWCNPISGHNTLYWYLQNLGQGPELLIRYENEEAVDDSQLPKDRFSAERLKGVDSTLKIQPAELGDSAVYLCASSEGGVSTDTQYFGPGTRLTVL.

The genes are TRBV6-1 and TRBJ2-7, with TRBD2 identical over 7 bases. This CDR3 is built from 14 residues. The germline CDR1 and CDR2 sequences are MNHNS and SASEGT. V was clipped by 8 bases and J by 2 bases; unmatched bases: 9. The DNA of the CDR3 is TGTGCCAGCGGGCGGGAGATAATCCCCTACGAGCAGTACTTC. Translated: CASGREIIPYEQYF.

The chain employs TRBV6-1 and TRBJ1-5; 9 bases fit TRBD1. Germline V lookup: CDR1 MNHNS, CDR2 SASEGT. J gave up 2 bases and V 5 bases, and 4 bases lay outside the gene matches. The CDR3 has 15 amino acids. CDR3 nucleotide sequence: TGTGCCAGCAGTCCACAGGGGGCGCGCAATCAGCCCCAGCATTTT. It translates to CASSPQGARNQPQHF.

The genes are TRBV27 and TRBJ2-5; a possible D gene is TRBD2 (5 bases). Between the trimmed V and J ends, which lost 6 bases and 1 base, there was a span of 9 bases. The CDR3 covers 13 residues. Germline CDR1 reads MNHEY; CDR2 reads SMNVEV (reference sequence). CDR3 residues: CASRRTSQETQYF. CDR3 in DNA: TGTGCCAGCAGGAGGACTTCCCAAGAGACCCAGTACTTC.

This clonotype showed up just once. This chain joins TRBV19 and TRBJ2-7, with a possible D match to TRBD2 (6 bases). The CDR3 loop spans 15 amino acids. V was trimmed by 3 bases and J by 3 bases, leaving 15 bases between them. From germline, CDR1 is LNHDA and CDR2 SQIVND (reference sequence). CDR3 bases: TGTGCCAGTAGTATGCGAGTGGGAGGACGCTACGAGCAGTACTTC. This codes for CASSMRVGGRYEQYF.

The V call is TRBV6-1, the J call TRBJ2-7; 9 nucleotides agree with TRBD1. Germline V gene lookup returns CDR1 MNHNS and CDR2 SASEGT. V trimming: 8 bases; J trimming: 0 bases; junction bases outside the gene matches: 8. The CDR3 is 15 amino acids. CDR3 in DNA: TGTGCCAGCGAGCTACAGGGGGCGGACTCCTACGAGCAGTACTTC. Protein: CASELQGADSYEQYF.

The chain links TRBV20-1 to TRBJ2-7; 12 positions agree with TRBD2. Germline CDR1 reads DFQATT; CDR2 reads SNEGSKA (reference sequence). The CDR3 length is 14 residues. The trim removed 1 base at V and 6 bases at J, leaving 4 bases unmatched. The CDR3 nucleotides read TGCAGTGCTAGAGTGCCTAGCGGGAGGGGCGAGCAGTACTTC. Translation gives CSARVPSGRGEQYF.

This clonotype turned up a few times. As DNA, the CDR3 is TGCAGTGCCGCTAACGCAGCCCGTCTGACTAGCACAGATACGCAGTATTTT. The encoded protein is CSAANAARLTSTDTQYF. This chain uses TRBV20-1 with TRBJ2-3; D is ambiguous. The CDR3 runs to 17 residues. Germline values: CDR1 DFQATT, CDR2 SNEGSKA (reference sequence). V lost 6 bases, J lost 0 bases, and 22 bases lay in between.

V usage is TRBV10-3 and J usage is TRBJ1-6; no clear D gene. The CDR3 is made up of 14 amino acids. Germline loops: CDR1 ENHRY, CDR2 SYGVKD. Trimming cost V 7 bases and J 0 bases, with 7 bases left between them. The DNA for the CDR3 is TGTGCCATCATGGGAGACTCCTATAATTCACCCCTCCACTTT. Translation gives CAIMGDSYNSPLHF.

A few counts support this clonotype. The chain couples TRBV20-1 to TRBJ1-2; perhaps TRBD1 as D (6 bases). The CDR3 has 13 amino acids. V was pared by 1 base and J by 2 bases, with 8 bases between. Germline assignment: CDR1 DFQATT and CDR2 SNEGSKA (reference sequence). CDR3 in amino acids: CSARGQANYGYTF. The CDR3 coding sequence is TGCAGTGCTAGAGGACAGGCAAACTATGGCTACACCTTC.

The rearrangement joins TRBV20-1 to TRBJ2-7; 8 bases fit TRBD2. Germline V gene data show CDR1 as DFQATT and CDR2 as SNEGSKA (reference sequence). CDR3 length equals 13 residues. V trimming: 5 bases; J trimming: 2 bases; junction bases outside the gene matches: 5. The CDR3 coding sequence is TGCAGTGCTTCGACTAGCGCCACCTACGAGCAGTACTTC. As protein: CSASTSATYEQYF.

V is TRBV7-9 and J is TRBJ2-3, with 8 nucleotides matching TRBD1. V shed 5 bases, J shed 3 bases, and the junction held 7 bases outside the gene matches. CDR3 length: 15 amino acids. Germline values: CDR1 SEHNR, CDR2 FQNEAQ (reference sequence). CDR3 sequence: CASSAGQGGTDTQYF. In DNA form, the CDR3 reads TGTGCCAGCAGCGCCGGACAGGGTGGTACAGATACGCAGTATTTT.

V gene TRBV19 combines with J gene TRBJ2-3; D possibly corresponds to TRBD2 (6 bases). Trimming removed 7 bases from V and 2 bases from J, with 16 bases in between. CDR3 size: 15 residues. The V gene's germline CDR1 is LNHDA and CDR2 SQIVND (reference sequence). This CDR3 reads CASNRGSVYTDTQYF. CDR3 bases: TGTGCCAGTAACCGGGGGTCAGTTTACACAGATACGCAGTATTTT.